This T cell receptor beta chain came from a study of PD-1 blockade in mismatch repair-deficient tumors. Across the study: Patients had eleven to twelve mismatch repair-deficient cancer types, all previously treated and progressing.

Germline loops: CDR1 SGHDT, CDR2 YYEEEE. The CDR3 spans 13 residues. Trimming left V 4 bases short and J 5 bases short, with 10 bases between. As for this clone: Its antigen is still unknown.

TCRdb's copy holds only in-frame clones and misses some; the assay was immunoSEQ multiplex PCR. The sample records 15,000 to 20,000 clones, 84% being singletons. Study results and limitations: Tumor-resident clones, often absent from pretreatment blood, expanded after pembrolizumab and then contracted.

Every patient had mismatch repair deficiency by PCR or immunohistochemistry. A few pembrolizumab responders had their TCRs sequenced. Here the sequenced sample was PBMCs, taken before pembrolizumab treatment. This receptor was obtained from an adult with mismatch repair-deficient cancer. The chain has TRBV5-6 and TRBJ1-5, with a possible D match to TRBD1 (5 bases). This chain's CDR3 is CASSRQQDQPQHF. The CDR3 DNA reads TGTGCCAGCAGCCGACAGCAAGATCAGCCCCAGCATTTT.